The rows below give T cell receptor beta chains drawn from one sample of a study of CD8+ T cells in alopecia areata. Some clones are missing from TCRdb's copy, which holds only in-frame ones; the method was immunoSEQ multiplex PCR. The table records about 64,000 clones, 46% of them present only once. The starting material was CD8+ T cells sorted from blood, obtained at roughly week 38, from a patient treated with tofacitinib. The receptors derive from a human donor with alopecia areata. CDR3s include the opening cysteine and the closing phenylalanine or tryptophan. Fields, in order: V gene, J gene, clone size, D gene, CDR3 protein, CDR3 DNA. A D gene is named only where the DNA matches it firmly. Some rows mark clone size as missing; the rest say once, few, many or name a class of expanded clone.

v_call: TRBV27; j_call: TRBJ1-5; clone_size: .; d_call: TRBD1; cdr3_aa: CASSLGQGVPQHF; cdr3_nt: TGTGCCAGCAGTCTGGGACAGGGGGTGCCCCAGCATTTT
v_call: TRBV27; j_call: TRBJ1-2; clone_size: .; d_call: TRBD1; cdr3_aa: CASSRQGNYGYTF; cdr3_nt: TGTGCCAGCAGTCGACAGGGGAACTATGGCTACACCTTC
v_call: TRBV29-1; j_call: TRBJ2-2; clone_size: few; d_call: .; cdr3_aa: CSVVNGNTGELFF; cdr3_nt: TGCAGCGTGGTAAACGGTAACACCGGGGAGCTGTTTTTT
v_call: TRBV7-9; j_call: TRBJ2-5; clone_size: .; d_call: TRBD1; cdr3_aa: CASSLPPNVRDRVVETQYF; cdr3_nt: TGTGCCAGCAGCTTACCCCCAAATGTCCGGGACAGGGTTGTGGAGACCCAGTACTTC
v_call: TRBV18; j_call: TRBJ2-5; clone_size: .; d_call: .; cdr3_aa: CASSPGRERETQYF; cdr3_nt: TGTGCCAGCTCACCAGGACGGGAGAGGGAGACCCAGTACTTC
v_call: TRBV9; j_call: TRBJ2-7; clone_size: .; d_call: TRBD2; cdr3_aa: CASSVGGSAYEQYF; cdr3_nt: TGTGCCAGCAGCGTGGGGGGGAGCGCCTACGAGCAGTACTTC
v_call: TRBV9; j_call: TRBJ1-5; clone_size: .; d_call: TRBD1; cdr3_aa: CASSGGQGYQPQHF; cdr3_nt: TGTGCCAGCAGCGGGGGACAGGGGTACCAGCCCCAGCATTTT
v_call: TRBV19; j_call: TRBJ1-1; clone_size: .; d_call: .; cdr3_aa: CASSIGSNTEAFF; cdr3_nt: TGTGCCAGTAGTATCGGGTCGAACACTGAAGCTTTCTTT
v_call: TRBV23-1; j_call: TRBJ1-5; clone_size: .; d_call: .; cdr3_aa: CASYTEDRDNQPQHF; cdr3_nt: TGCGCCAGCTACACGGAGGACAGAGACAATCAGCCCCAGCATTTT
v_call: TRBV28; j_call: TRBJ2-7; clone_size: .; d_call: TRBD2; cdr3_aa: CASRGLAGTPEQYF; cdr3_nt: TGTGCCAGCAGGGGACTAGCGGGAACCCCAGAGCAGTACTTC
v_call: TRBV7-3; j_call: TRBJ1-5; clone_size: once; d_call: .; cdr3_aa: CASSLAAGQPQHF; cdr3_nt: TGTGCCAGCAGCTTGGCGGCGGGACAGCCCCAGCATTTT
v_call: TRBV4-1; j_call: TRBJ2-7; clone_size: .; d_call: TRBD2; cdr3_aa: CASSPTRGGSYEQYF; cdr3_nt: TGCGCCAGCAGCCCTACCCGTGGCGGGAGCTACGAGCAGTACTTC
v_call: TRBV14; j_call: TRBJ2-7; clone_size: .; d_call: TRBD2; cdr3_aa: CASSQFGGALYEQYF; cdr3_nt: TGTGCCAGCAGCCAATTCGGGGGGGCCCTCTACGAGCAGTACTTC
v_call: TRBV7-9; j_call: TRBJ1-1; clone_size: .; d_call: TRBD1; cdr3_aa: CASSSNTYRGTEAFF; cdr3_nt: TGTGCCAGCAGCTCCAATACATACAGGGGAACTGAAGCTTTCTTT
v_call: TRBV9; j_call: TRBJ2-2; clone_size: many; d_call: TRBD2; cdr3_aa: CASSPSGGNTGELFF; cdr3_nt: TGTGCCAGCAGCCCTAGCGGGGGAAACACCGGGGAGCTGTTTTTT
v_call: TRBV30; j_call: TRBJ2-7; clone_size: .; d_call: .; cdr3_aa: CAWSVNRDYEQYF; cdr3_nt: TGTGCCTGGAGTGTAAACAGGGACTACGAGCAGTACTTC
v_call: TRBV6-1; j_call: TRBJ2-2; clone_size: many; d_call: .; cdr3_aa: CAVEPHPEDTGELFF; cdr3_nt: TGTGCCGTCGAGCCACACCCGGAGGACACCGGGGAGCTGTTTTTT
v_call: TRBV5-1; j_call: TRBJ2-7; clone_size: .; d_call: .; cdr3_aa: CASSLASGHEYEQYF; cdr3_nt: TGCGCCAGCAGCTTGGCGTCAGGTCACGAGTACGAGCAGTACTTC
v_call: TRBV9; j_call: TRBJ2-1; clone_size: .; d_call: .; cdr3_aa: CASSPLGPEQFF; cdr3_nt: TGTGCCAGCAGCCCCCTAGGGCCTGAGCAGTTCTTC
v_call: TRBV6-5; j_call: TRBJ2-7; clone_size: .; d_call: .; cdr3_aa: CASSYSSDPGYEQYF; cdr3_nt: TGTGCCAGCAGTTACTCGAGCGATCCGGGCTACGAGCAGTACTTC
v_call: TRBV5-1; j_call: TRBJ2-5; clone_size: .; d_call: .; cdr3_aa: CASSTGLETQYF; cdr3_nt: TGCGCCAGCAGCACAGGGTTGGAGACCCAGTACTTC
v_call: TRBV19; j_call: TRBJ1-2; clone_size: .; d_call: .; cdr3_aa: CASSSSRAYNYGYTF; cdr3_nt: TGTGCCAGTAGTTCAAGCAGGGCCTATAACTATGGCTACACCTTC
v_call: TRBV4-3; j_call: TRBJ2-2; clone_size: few; d_call: TRBD2; cdr3_aa: CASSQEAAGGLTGELFF; cdr3_nt: TGCGCCAGCAGCCAAGAAGCAGCGGGAGGGCTGACCGGGGAGCTGTTTTTT
v_call: TRBV29-1; j_call: TRBJ1-1; clone_size: medium-sized; d_call: .; cdr3_aa: CSVEGQVGGFGGEAFF; cdr3_nt: TGCAGCGTTGAAGGGCAGGTAGGGGGATTCGGGGGTGAAGCTTTCTTT
v_call: TRBV28; j_call: TRBJ2-7; clone_size: .; d_call: .; cdr3_aa: CASSNPGYEQYF; cdr3_nt: TGTGCCAGCAGCAACCCAGGCTACGAGCAGTACTTC
v_call: TRBV5-6; j_call: TRBJ2-2; clone_size: few; d_call: .; cdr3_aa: CASSFGTIPGELFF; cdr3_nt: TGTGCCAGCAGTTTTGGGACCATCCCCGGGGAGCTGTTTTTT
v_call: TRBV29-1; j_call: TRBJ1-1; clone_size: .; d_call: .; cdr3_aa: CSVVAGNTEAFF; cdr3_nt: TGCAGCGTTGTGGCAGGGAACACTGAAGCTTTCTTT
v_call: TRBV7-8; j_call: TRBJ2-7; clone_size: .; d_call: .; cdr3_aa: CASSFFVGVGEQYF; cdr3_nt: TGTGCCAGCAGCTTCTTTGTGGGAGTAGGGGAGCAGTACTTC
v_call: TRBV11-1; j_call: TRBJ2-7; clone_size: many; d_call: .; cdr3_aa: CASSPGTFGGYEQYF; cdr3_nt: TGTGCCAGCAGCCCTGGGACTTTTGGGGGCTACGAGCAGTACTTC
v_call: TRBV4-1; j_call: TRBJ2-7; clone_size: .; d_call: .; cdr3_aa: CASSQDGREQYF; cdr3_nt: TGCGCCAGCAGCCAAGATGGGCGCGAGCAGTACTTC
v_call: TRBV25-1; j_call: TRBJ2-5; clone_size: .; d_call: .; cdr3_aa: CASLSPGETQYF; cdr3_nt: TGTGCCAGCCTATCCCCAGGGGAGACCCAGTACTTC
v_call: TRBV5-1; j_call: TRBJ1-1; clone_size: .; d_call: TRBD1; cdr3_aa: CASSQSRTGGNTEAFF; cdr3_nt: TGCGCCAGCAGCCAATCACGGACAGGGGGCAACACTGAAGCTTTCTTT
v_call: TRBV7-9; j_call: TRBJ1-1; clone_size: few; d_call: .; cdr3_aa: CASSLATTEAFF; cdr3_nt: TGTGCCAGCAGCTTAGCAACCACTGAAGCTTTCTTT
v_call: TRBV27; j_call: TRBJ2-2; clone_size: few; d_call: TRBD2; cdr3_aa: CATTAGGTPGELFF; cdr3_nt: TGTGCCACGACGGCGGGGGGGACACCCGGGGAGCTGTTTTTT
v_call: TRBV7-9; j_call: TRBJ2-1; clone_size: few; d_call: .; cdr3_aa: CASSRRADNEQFF; cdr3_nt: TGTGCCAGCAGCCGCCGGGCGGACAATGAGCAGTTCTTC
v_call: TRBV30; j_call: TRBJ2-5; clone_size: few; d_call: .; cdr3_aa: CAWMKEGKETQYF; cdr3_nt: TGTGCCTGGATGAAAGAGGGAAAAGAGACCCAGTACTTC
v_call: TRBV7-9; j_call: TRBJ1-5; clone_size: .; d_call: .; cdr3_aa: CASGGSGGQPQHF; cdr3_nt: TGTGCCAGCGGGGGGTCGGGAGGTCAGCCCCAGCATTTT
v_call: TRBV13; j_call: TRBJ2-7; clone_size: .; d_call: .; cdr3_aa: CASSPQDSPYEQYF; cdr3_nt: TGTGCCAGCAGCCCCCAGGACAGTCCCTACGAGCAGTACTTC
v_call: TRBV15; j_call: TRBJ1-2; clone_size: few; d_call: .; cdr3_aa: CATSRVGQTYGYTF; cdr3_nt: TGTGCCACCAGCAGAGTTGGACAGACATATGGCTACACCTTC
v_call: TRBV6-5; j_call: TRBJ1-2; clone_size: .; d_call: TRBD1; cdr3_aa: CASSTPRTGYGYTF; cdr3_nt: TGTGCCAGCAGTACCCCAAGGACAGGCTATGGCTACACCTTC
v_call: TRBV6-1; j_call: TRBJ2-3; clone_size: .; d_call: .; cdr3_aa: CASSAGQETDTQYF; cdr3_nt: TGTGCCAGCAGTGCAGGGCAGGAAACAGATACGCAGTATTTT
v_call: TRBV14; j_call: TRBJ2-1; clone_size: once; d_call: .; cdr3_aa: CASSQYNEQFF; cdr3_nt: TGTGCCAGCAGCCAATACAATGAGCAGTTCTTC
v_call: TRBV2; j_call: TRBJ2-5; clone_size: .; d_call: TRBD2; cdr3_aa: CASTRRRESLAGGPTQYF; cdr3_nt: TGTGCCAGCACTCGAAGAAGGGAGTCACTAGCGGGAGGTCCGACCCAGTACTTC
v_call: TRBV9; j_call: TRBJ2-1; clone_size: few; d_call: TRBD2; cdr3_aa: CASSATGGHEQFF; cdr3_nt: TGTGCCAGCAGCGCGACGGGAGGTCATGAGCAGTTCTTC
v_call: TRBV28; j_call: TRBJ1-5; clone_size: .; d_call: TRBD1; cdr3_aa: CASSWTGGQPQHF; cdr3_nt: TGTGCCAGCAGTTGGACAGGGGGACAGCCCCAGCATTTT
v_call: TRBV4-1; j_call: TRBJ2-5; clone_size: .; d_call: TRBD1; cdr3_aa: CASSQGDSEETQYF; cdr3_nt: TGTGCCAGCAGCCAAGGGGACAGTGAAGAGACCCAGTACTTC
v_call: TRBV19; j_call: TRBJ1-5; clone_size: few; d_call: TRBD1; cdr3_aa: CASSSRQGHQPQHF; cdr3_nt: TGTGCCAGTAGTAGCCGACAGGGCCATCAGCCCCAGCATTTT
v_call: TRBV9; j_call: TRBJ2-1; clone_size: .; d_call: TRBD1; cdr3_aa: CASSVRTGAYNEQFF; cdr3_nt: TGTGCCAGCAGCGTTCGGACAGGGGCCTACAATGAGCAGTTCTTC
v_call: TRBV13; j_call: TRBJ2-2; clone_size: .; d_call: .; cdr3_aa: CASSTIAGELFF; cdr3_nt: TGTGCCAGCAGCACGATCGCCGGGGAGCTGTTTTTT
v_call: TRBV30; j_call: TRBJ1-1; clone_size: .; d_call: .; cdr3_aa: CAWSLGGNTEAFF; cdr3_nt: TGTGCCTGGAGTTTAGGGGGGAACACTGAAGCTTTCTTT
v_call: TRBV6-1; j_call: TRBJ1-1; clone_size: .; d_call: .; cdr3_aa: CASSAGTEAFF; cdr3_nt: TGTGCCAGCAGTGCGGGCACTGAAGCTTTCTTT
v_call: TRBV4-1; j_call: TRBJ1-5; clone_size: .; d_call: TRBD1; cdr3_aa: CASSPRTGDNQPQHF; cdr3_nt: TGCGCCAGCAGCCCCCGGACAGGGGACAATCAGCCCCAGCATTTT
v_call: TRBV9; j_call: TRBJ1-1; clone_size: .; d_call: .; cdr3_aa: CASSAPPNTEAFF; cdr3_nt: TGTGCCAGCAGCGCCCCCCCTAACACTGAAGCTTTCTTT
v_call: TRBV6-5; j_call: TRBJ2-7; clone_size: few; d_call: TRBD1; cdr3_aa: CASSPGQANYEQYF; cdr3_nt: TGTGCCAGCAGTCCGGGACAGGCCAACTACGAGCAGTACTTC
v_call: TRBV27; j_call: TRBJ1-2; clone_size: .; d_call: .; cdr3_aa: CATSTGYGYTF; cdr3_nt: TGTGCCACCTCGACAGGATATGGCTACACCTTC
v_call: TRBV29-1; j_call: TRBJ2-3; clone_size: few; d_call: .; cdr3_aa: CSVEVGAYTQYF; cdr3_nt: TGCAGCGTTGAAGTTGGGGCATATACGCAGTATTTT
v_call: TRBV4-1; j_call: TRBJ2-7; clone_size: .; d_call: .; cdr3_aa: CASSELGYEQYF; cdr3_nt: TGCGCCAGCAGCGAACTAGGCTACGAGCAGTACTTC